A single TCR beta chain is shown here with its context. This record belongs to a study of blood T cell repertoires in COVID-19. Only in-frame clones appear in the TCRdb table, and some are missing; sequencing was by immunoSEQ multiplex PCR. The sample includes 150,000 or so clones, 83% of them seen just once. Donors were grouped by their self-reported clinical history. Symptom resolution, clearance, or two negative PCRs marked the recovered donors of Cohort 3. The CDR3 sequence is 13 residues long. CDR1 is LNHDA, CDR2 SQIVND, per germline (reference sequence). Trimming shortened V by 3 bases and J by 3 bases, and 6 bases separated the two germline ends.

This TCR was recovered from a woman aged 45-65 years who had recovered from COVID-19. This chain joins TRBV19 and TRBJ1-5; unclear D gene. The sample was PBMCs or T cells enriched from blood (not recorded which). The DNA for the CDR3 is TGTGCCAGTAGTATCCAGGACAATCAGCCCCAGCATTTT. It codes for CASSIQDNQPQHF.